One sample yielded the 21 T cell receptor beta chains listed below, sequenced in a study of tumor-infiltrating lymphocytes in localized non-small cell lung cancer. Only in-frame clones appear in the TCRdb table, and some are missing; sequencing was by immunoSEQ multiplex PCR. This table holds some 30,000 clones, 80% to 90% found once. Source material: lung tumor tissue. These receptor sequences come from a human donor with non-small cell lung cancer.

V and J are TRBV6-5 and TRBJ2-7; 11 bases match TRBD1. The germline gives CDR1 MNHEY, CDR2 SVGAGI. The CDR3 contains 15 residues. J gave up 5 bases and V 5 bases, and 8 bases lay outside the gene matches. The CDR3 DNA follows: TGTGCCAGCAGTACCAGGGACAGGGGGTCGGACGAGCAGTACTTC. This translates into CASSTRDRGSDEQYF.

This clone appeared once. This chain joins TRBV4-3 and TRBJ1-2, with a tentative D call TRBD1 (6 bases). CDR1 is LGHNA, CDR2 YSLEER, per germline. This CDR3 comprises 15 residues. Trimming removed 0 bases from V and 7 bases from J, with 15 bases in between. This chain's CDR3 is CASSQEVQGNTGYTF. The CDR3 nucleotides read TGCGCCAGCAGCCAAGAGGTCCAGGGGAATACTGGCTACACCTTC.

The V call is TRBV4-1, the J call TRBJ1-4; 9 positions match TRBD1. Germline V gene lookup returns CDR1 MGHRA and CDR2 YSYEKL. V gave up 1 base and J gave up 6 bases; unmatched junction bases: 0. This CDR3 contains 14 residues. CDR3 sequence (DNA): TGCGCCAGCAGCCAAGGGACAGGGGATGAAAAACTGTTTTTT. Amino acid sequence: CASSQGTGDEKLFF.

The chain links TRBV4-2 to TRBJ2-5; possible D gene TRBD1, 6 bases. The CDR3 has 13 amino acids. CDR1 and CDR2 from the germline V gene are LGHNA and YNFKEQ. V was clipped by 5 bases and J by 5 bases, with 12 bases between them. CDR3 amino acids: CASSSGVRETQYF. The CDR3 DNA is TGTGCCAGCAGCTCAGGGGTCCGGGAGACCCAGTACTTC.

The rearrangement links TRBV5-1 to TRBJ1-3; weak D call: TRBD1 (5 bases). CDR1 is SGHRS, CDR2 YFSETQ, per germline. CDR3 length: 16 amino acids. The V end lost 2 bases, the J end lost 1 base, and 13 bases lay between the germline ends. The DNA of the CDR3 is TGCGCCAGCAGCTTTACCCCGGGGGGGTCTGGAAACACCATATATTTT. Encoded protein: CASSFTPGGSGNTIYF.

The genes are TRBV30 and TRBJ1-5, with 7 nucleotides matching TRBD1. The J call could be wrong; TRBJ2-3 is a better fit for the DNA end. This CDR3 has 12 residues. Germline CDR1 and CDR2: GTSNPN and SVGIG (reference sequence). CDR3 sequence: CAWDRDDQPQYF. The CDR3 DNA is TGTGCCTGGGACAGGGACGATCAGCCCCAGTATTTT.

J is TRBJ1-2 and V is TRBV28, with D possibly matching TRBD1 (6 bases). This CDR3 is 15 amino acids long. V was clipped by 1 base and J by 1 base, with 10 bases between them. Germline V CDR1 and CDR2: MDHEN, SYDVKM. CDR3 sequence reads: CASSLLDSSNYGYTF. The CDR3 DNA is TGTGCCAGCAGTTTATTGGACAGCAGTAACTATGGCTACACCTTC.

This chain uses TRBV20-1 with TRBJ1-1; D is undetermined. Germline V gene lookup returns CDR1 DFQATT and CDR2 SNEGSKA (reference sequence). The CDR3 has 11 amino acids. V lost 3 bases and J 10 bases, leaving 12 bases between the germline ends. CDR3: CSASRIKVAFF. CDR3 bases: TGCAGTGCTAGCCGGATAAAGGTAGCTTTCTTT.

This clone was detected only a few times. The CDR3 region has the DNA TGTGCCAGCAGCCCGGGACAGGGGGTCTACGAGCAGTACTTC. It codes for CASSPGQGVYEQYF. The chain combines TRBV6-5 with TRBJ2-7; 11 bases are shared with TRBD1. V was pared by 6 bases and J by 3 bases, with 4 bases of the junction left unmatched. This CDR3 comprises 14 residues. The germline V gene has CDR1 MNHEY and CDR2 SVGAGI.

This clone was observed a handful of times. This chain links TRBV6-5 with TRBJ1-6; D not resolved. Germline CDR1 MNHEY, CDR2 SVGAGI. CDR3 size: 15 residues. Trimming removed 10 bases at V and 3 bases at J, with 16 bases between. The CDR3 DNA sequence: TGTGCCACCACCCCCTCAGCAGGCTATAATTCACCCCTCCACTTT. Amino acids: CATTPSAGYNSPLHF.

This rearrangement joins TRBV5-4 to TRBJ2-5; TRBD2 matches 10 bases. Unmatched junction bases numbered 7, after V lost 4 bases and J lost 1 base. From germline, CDR1 is SGHNT and CDR2 YYREEE (reference sequence). The CDR3 spans 16 residues. The CDR3 sequence: CASSVGLAYGQETQYF. CDR3 coding DNA: TGTGCCAGCAGCGTGGGACTAGCGTACGGCCAAGAGACCCAGTACTTC.

The chain links TRBV19 to TRBJ2-5, with a possible D match to TRBD1 (6 bases). CDR3 length: 15 amino acids. With 6 bases removed from V and 0 bases from J, the gap between germline ends came to 14 bases. CDR1 and CDR2 (germline): LNHDA, SQIVND (reference sequence). The CDR3 region is CASSPGTYYQETQYF. Here the CDR3 DNA reads TGTGCCAGTAGCCCCGGGACATACTACCAAGAGACCCAGTACTTC.

The V call is TRBV30, the J call TRBJ1-5; D uncertain. The CDR3 runs to 14 residues. Germline CDR1 reads GTSNPN; CDR2 reads SVGIG (reference sequence). V lost 0 bases and J 2 bases, leaving 8 bases between the germline ends. The CDR3 sequence: CAWSVNTGNQPQHF. CDR3 DNA sequence: TGTGCCTGGAGTGTAAATACGGGCAATCAGCCCCAGCATTTT.

The sample holds one count of this clone. This sequence joins TRBV4-3 and TRBJ1-2, with a possible D match to TRBD1 (6 bases). The length of the CDR3 is 17 residues. Germline V gene lookup returns CDR1 LGHNA and CDR2 YSLEER. V was clipped by 1 base and J by 2 bases, with 17 bases between them. The CDR3 loop reads CASSQARTANINYGYTF. The CDR3 nucleotides are TGCGCCAGCAGCCAAGCTCGGACAGCGAATATAAACTATGGCTACACCTTC.

The chain is built from TRBV18 and TRBJ2-7, with 10 positions matching TRBD2. This CDR3 has 15 amino acids. J was trimmed by 3 bases and V by 1 base; bases with no gene match: 3. Germline values: CDR1 KGHSH, CDR2 LQKENI. CDR3 nucleotides: TGTGCCAGCTCACCACAGGGACTAGCGATCTACGAGCAGTACTTC. Protein sequence: CASSPQGLAIYEQYF.

The J gene is TRBJ2-1, the V gene TRBV29-1; D might be TRBD2 (6 bases). Germline V gene sequence: CDR1 SQVTM, CDR2 ANQGSEA. This CDR3 comprises 15 residues. V gave up 8 bases and J gave up 2 bases, with 19 bases separating them. The CDR3: CSTREVGSPYNEQFF. CDR3 coding DNA: TGCAGCACTAGGGAGGTTGGGAGCCCCTACAATGAGCAGTTCTTC.

V gene TRBV5-6 combines with J gene TRBJ2-7, with 7 bases aligning to TRBD2. Looked up from germline, CDR1 is SGHDT and CDR2 is YYEEEE. Trimming at V came to 4 bases and at J to 2 bases, leaving 12 bases not matched to a gene. The CDR3 spans 16 residues. The CDR3 region has the DNA TGTGCCAGCAGCCCTAGGGGTGTGGGGGGGACCTACGAGCAGTACTTC. Its translation: CASSPRGVGGTYEQYF.

This chain connects TRBV5-4 to TRBJ1-1, with TRBD1 as a possible D gene (6 bases). From germline, CDR1 is SGHNT and CDR2 YYREEE (reference sequence). CDR3 size: 13 residues. V was shortened by 5 bases and J by 7 bases, with 15 bases between the two germline ends. The CDR3 protein is CASRGGSTGEAFF. The CDR3, as DNA: TGTGCCAGCAGGGGGGGGTCGACAGGTGAAGCTTTCTTT.

This clone appeared a single time. The CDR3 loop reads CAWSAPSRERFYEQYF. The CDR3, as DNA: TGTGCCTGGAGTGCCCCCTCACGGGAGAGGTTTTACGAGCAGTACTTC. The chain carries TRBV30 and TRBJ2-7; TRBD2 is a possible D gene (6 bases). The CDR3 loop spans 16 amino acids. Between the trimmed V and J ends, which lost 1 base and 4 bases, there was a span of 20 bases. CDR1 is GTSNPN, CDR2 SVGIG, per germline (reference sequence).

The chain has TRBV20-1 and TRBJ2-7; D uncertain. The germline CDR1 and CDR2 sequences are DFQATT and SNEGSKA (reference sequence). Between the trimmed V and J ends, which lost 5 bases and 3 bases, there was a span of 5 bases. There are 10 residues in the CDR3. The CDR3 loop is CSAGIYEQYF. DNA of the CDR3: TGCAGTGCTGGAATCTACGAGCAGTACTTC.

On this clone itself: One end of the junction fails to match germline, which may point to a read error. This sequence joins TRBV9 and TRBJ1-4; no definite D call. The CDR3 loop spans 14 amino acids. From germline, CDR1 is SGDLS and CDR2 YYNGEE. The CDR3 sequence: CASSVGLLGEKLFF. In DNA form, the CDR3 reads TGTGCCAGTAGCGTTGGGCTATTGGGTGAAAAACTGTTTTTT.